This entry lists 6 T cell receptor beta chains sequenced from one sample in a study of blood T cells in healthy people across ages. A sample-barcoded 5' primer and a J-beta primer mix were used in a second PCR of roughly 7 to 11 cycles. TCRdb re-called the 5' RACE reads through MiXCR, storing one row per CDR3 protein. This table has about 830,000 distinct CDR3 sequences, under 80% appearing once. The sequencing input was blood. Receptors originate from a man younger than 45 in good health.

This clonotype was seen a few times. The CDR3 spells CSARGTGTYNEQFF. The CDR3 DNA reads as TGCAGTGCTAGGGGGACAGGAACATACAATGAGCAGTTCTTC. The chain carries TRBV20-1 and TRBJ2-1; 8 bases fit TRBD1. CDR1 and CDR2 from the germline V gene are DFQATT and SNEGSKA (reference sequence). V lost 3 bases and J lost 4; bases outside the gene matches: 5. The CDR3 consists of 14 residues.

This clonotype was seen only a few times. The V call is TRBV5-1, the J call TRBJ2-1; 12 bases map to TRBD2. J lost 5 bases, V lost 2 bases, and 2 bases had no gene match. This CDR3 comprises 15 residues. Germline lookup yields CDR1 SGHRS and CDR2 YFSETQ. The CDR3 region has the DNA TGCGCCAGCAGCTTACTAGCGGGGGGCAACAATGAGCAGTTCTTC. Amino acids: CASSLLAGGNNEQFF.

The rearrangement joins TRBV7-6 to TRBJ2-5; tentative D call: TRBD1 (6 bases). Germline assignment: CDR1 SGHVS and CDR2 FNYEAQ. V lost 1 base and J lost 11, with 14 bases in between. The CDR3 has 13 amino acids. In nucleotides, the CDR3 is TGTGCCAGCAGCTTAGTCCCCGAGGGGGAGCAGTACTTC. This sequence encodes CASSLVPEGEQYF.

The chain is built from TRBV7-2 and TRBJ2-1; D may be TRBD1 or TRBD2 (6 bases each). This CDR3 contains 15 residues. Germline V gene lookup returns CDR1 SGHTA and CDR2 FQGNSA. V was shortened by 5 bases and J by 5 bases, with 16 bases between the two germline ends. The CDR3 loop reads CASSPARGLNNEQFF. In DNA form, the CDR3 reads TGTGCCAGCAGCCCCGCCCGGGGGCTCAACAATGAGCAGTTCTTC.

This chain links TRBV28 with TRBJ1-1; D is undetermined. V dropped 6 bases and J dropped 5 bases, with 10 bases sitting between them. Per the germline V gene, CDR1 is MDHEN and CDR2 is SYDVKM. There are 12 residues in the CDR3. The CDR3 nucleotides are TGTGCCAGCAGGGAGGGCGTTACTGAAGCTTTCTTT. Amino acids: CASREGVTEAFF.

The rearrangement joins TRBV7-6 to TRBJ2-1; no firm D call. The CDR3 covers 14 residues. Between the trimmed V and J ends, which lost 4 bases and 5 bases, there was a span of 12 bases. The V gene's germline CDR1 is SGHVS and CDR2 FNYEAQ. The CDR3 is CASSSGYGHNEQFF. The CDR3 bases are TGTGCCAGCAGCTCGGGCTATGGGCACAATGAGCAGTTCTTC.